Shown below are 25 T cell receptor beta chains from a single sample sequenced in a study of T cells after posttransplantation cyclophosphamide. Libraries were prepared by immunoSEQ multiplex PCR; TCRdb keeps only in-frame clonotypes and omits some of them. The sample yields roughly 23,000 clones, roughly nine tenths seen once. Controls had myeloablative marrow grafts with methotrexate and calcineurin inhibitor, sampled at 1 year. Sequenced material: PBMCs, taken after an allogeneic stem cell transplant with a calcineurin inhibitor and methotrexate. These receptors all come from a female patient aged 50-65 years who received an allogeneic stem cell transplant from an unrelated donor, was CMV-positive, and had chronic GVHD only. These T cells may partly come from the graft donor.

On this clone: Germline and junction disagree at one end, which may indicate a read error. Other DNA variants within this sample encode the same CDR3. The chain has TRBV5-1 and TRBJ1-6, with D maybe TRBD1 (6 bases). The CDR3 is 16 amino acids. The germline CDR1 and CDR2 sequences are SGHRS and YFSETQ. Written as DNA, the CDR3 is TGCGCCAGCAGCTTGGAGCAGGGGCGATCGAATTCTCCCCTCCACTTT. Translation: CASSLEQGRSNSPLHF.

The rearrangement joins TRBV28 to TRBJ2-7, with D uncertain. The CDR3 sequence is 8 residues long. Germline values: CDR1 MDHEN, CDR2 SYDVKM. The V gene lost 11 bases and the J gene lost 6 bases, with 5 bases spanning the gap. The CDR3 sequence: CASGEQYF. In DNA, the CDR3 is TGTGCCTCAGGCGAGCAGTACTTC.

This clone has just one count. The chain's CDR3 is CASSLVGQNTGELFF. As DNA, the CDR3 is TGTGCCAGCAGCTTGGTAGGACAGAACACCGGGGAGCTGTTTTTT. The genes are TRBV5-4 and TRBJ2-2; D possibly corresponds to TRBD1 (5 bases). Germline V CDR1 and CDR2: SGHNT, YYREEE (reference sequence). V was trimmed by 0 bases and J by 1 base, leaving 7 bases between them. The CDR3 extends over 15 amino acids.

CDR3 sequence reads: CASSLGGIVQNSPLHF. CDR3 DNA: TGTGCCAGCAGCTTAGGAGGGATAGTCCAGAATTCACCCCTCCACTTT. The chain has TRBV7-9 and TRBJ1-6; D is ambiguous. The V gene's germline CDR1 is SEHNR and CDR2 FQNEAQ (reference sequence). V was shortened by 1 base and J by 7 bases, with 14 bases between the two germline ends. The CDR3 is made up of 16 amino acids.

This clone was seen a few times. The chain links TRBV9 to TRBJ1-1; 8 bases map to TRBD1. With 7 bases clipped from V and 6 bases from J, the junction kept 14 bases outside the gene matches. The CDR3 loop spans 15 amino acids. The germline gives CDR1 SGDLS, CDR2 YYNGEE. CDR3 DNA sequence: TGTGCCAGCCTGAGGATTCAGGGGGCGGCAGCTGAAGCTTTCTTT. Translating gives CASLRIQGAAAEAFF.

This sequence joins TRBV28 and TRBJ1-5; D ambiguous. Germline V gene data show CDR1 as MDHEN and CDR2 as SYDVKM. The CDR3 extends over 14 amino acids. Trimming left V 8 bases short and J 0 bases short, with 11 bases between. CDR3 residues: CASLGLFSNQPQHF. In nucleotides, the CDR3 is TGTGCCAGCCTTGGACTGTTTAGCAATCAGCCCCAGCATTTT.

This clone was found once. The chain joins TRBV30 to TRBJ2-1; tentatively, D is TRBD2 (5 bases). The CDR3 has 13 amino acids. V was pared by 3 bases and J by 6 bases, with 12 bases between. Germline values: CDR1 GTSNPN, CDR2 SVGIG (reference sequence). The CDR3 loop is CAWSGLAINEQFF. The DNA of the CDR3 is TGTGCCTGGAGCGGTCTAGCTATCAATGAGCAGTTCTTC.

The chain combines TRBV5-1 with TRBJ1-4; 9 positions agree with TRBD1. Trimming took 8 bases from V and 8 from J; bases not matched to a gene: 10. This CDR3 region has 14 residues. Germline V gives CDR1 SGHRS, CDR2 YFSETQ. This CDR3 reads CARPRDRVGEKLFF. For the CDR3, the DNA is TGCGCCAGGCCGAGGGACAGGGTTGGAGAAAAACTGTTTTTT.

The V call is TRBV19, the J call TRBJ1-5, with D possibly matching TRBD1 (5 bases). Trimming left V 7 bases short and J 5 bases short, with 15 bases between. This CDR3 has 14 amino acids. CDR1 and CDR2 (germline): LNHDA, SQIVND (reference sequence). The CDR3 region is CASKGTPGDQPQHF. The CDR3 coding sequence is TGTGCCAGTAAGGGCACCCCGGGGGATCAGCCCCAGCATTTT.

The chain recombines TRBV13 with TRBJ2-5; 16 nucleotides agree with TRBD2. CDR3 length: 17 residues. Trimming removed 5 bases from V and 5 bases from J; junction bases left unmatched: 8. In germline, CDR1 is PRHDT, CDR2 FYEKMQ (reference sequence). The CDR3 sequence: CASSPGLAGGPGETQYF. The DNA for the CDR3 is TGTGCCAGCAGCCCGGGACTAGCGGGAGGGCCGGGGGAGACCCAGTACTTC.

This clone has just a few counts. V and J are TRBV27 and TRBJ2-7, with 14 bases that match TRBD2. CDR1 is MNHEY, CDR2 SMNVEV, per germline (reference sequence). CDR3 length: 19 residues. Unmatched junction bases numbered 12, after V lost 0 bases and J lost 5 bases. CDR3 coding DNA: TGTGCCAGCAGTTTATCGTTCCCGGGACTAGCGGGAGAAGTCCACGAGCAGTACTTC. This gives the protein CASSLSFPGLAGEVHEQYF.

The J gene is TRBJ2-2, the V gene TRBV27; 9 bases align to TRBD1. Trimming removed 5 bases from V and 6 bases from J; junction bases left unmatched: 4. The CDR3 is 14 amino acids. Germline V gene data show CDR1 as MNHEY and CDR2 as SMNVEV (reference sequence). The CDR3 here is CASSLRDRAGELFF. CDR3 bases: TGTGCCAGCAGTCTGCGGGACAGGGCCGGGGAGCTGTTTTTT.

The chain links TRBV19 to TRBJ2-1; 11 bases fit TRBD2. From germline, CDR1 is LNHDA and CDR2 SQIVND (reference sequence). The trim removed 3 bases at V and 5 bases at J, leaving 3 bases unmatched. This CDR3 is built from 15 residues. CDR3 DNA sequence: TGTGCCAGTAGTATTGAGGGACTAGCGGACAATGAGCAGTTCTTC. This gives the protein CASSIEGLADNEQFF. The variable domain in full, completed from reference TRBV19 and TRBJ2-1, reads DGGITQSPKYLFRKEGQNVTLSCEQNLNHDAMYWYRQDPGQGLRLIYYSQIVNDFQKGDIAEGYSVSREKKESFPLTVTSAQKNPTAFYLCASSIEGLADNEQFFGPGTRLTVL.

The chain combines TRBV2 with TRBJ2-2; 7 bases agree with TRBD1. Germline lookup yields CDR1 SNHLY and CDR2 FYNNEI. With V trimmed by 6 bases and J by 3 bases, 13 bases remained unmatched. CDR3 length: 17 residues. CDR3 loop: CASRVDRERMDTGELFF. DNA for the CDR3: TGTGCCAGCAGAGTCGACAGGGAACGGATGGACACCGGGGAGCTGTTTTTT.

This chain joins TRBV6-5 and TRBJ2-7; D may be TRBD1 (7 bases). V dropped 7 bases and J dropped 7 bases, with 17 bases sitting between them. This CDR3 contains 13 residues. CDR1 and CDR2 from the germline V gene are MNHEY and SVGAGI. CDR3 nucleotide sequence: TGTGCCAGCACCCCCCGGAGGGGGCGGGAGCAGTACTTC. This sequence encodes CASTPRRGREQYF.

This chain connects TRBV6-1 to TRBJ1-3; D might be TRBD1 (5 bases). CDR1 and CDR2 from the germline V gene are MNHNS and SASEGT. Trimming cost V 5 bases and J 1 base, with 6 bases left between them. This CDR3 spans 13 amino acids. CDR3 region: CASSSGSGNTIYF. The CDR3 nucleotides are TGTGCCAGCAGTTCAGGGTCTGGAAACACCATATATTTT.

The genes are TRBV6-1 and TRBJ2-2; no reliable D call. Germline CDR1 and CDR2: MNHNS and SASEGT. This CDR3 is 14 amino acids long. Trimming took off 8 bases at V and 0 bases at J, with 10 bases between the two ends. CDR3 sequence reads: CASRTYANTGELFF. CDR3 coding DNA: TGTGCCAGCCGAACATACGCGAACACCGGGGAGCTGTTTTTT.

The chain employs TRBV13 and TRBJ2-2, with 9 bases identical to TRBD2. The CDR3 has 18 amino acids. The trim removed 3 bases at V and 6 bases at J, leaving 14 bases unmatched. Germline V gives CDR1 PRHDT, CDR2 FYEKMQ (reference sequence). CDR3 sequence reads: CASSFPGLAFGSPGELFF. CDR3 coding DNA: TGTGCCAGCAGCTTTCCGGGACTAGCTTTCGGGTCTCCCGGGGAGCTGTTTTTT.

V gene TRBV9 combines with J gene TRBJ2-1; D unclear. The CDR3 is 13 residues long. Germline assignment: CDR1 SGDLS and CDR2 YYNGEE. Trimming stripped 0 bases from V and 6 bases from J, with 7 bases between. As DNA, the CDR3 is TGTGCCAGCAGCGTAGTTTCAGGCAATGAGCAGTTCTTC. Its translation: CASSVVSGNEQFF.

The chain carries TRBV29-1 and TRBJ2-1, with TRBD2 matching 7 bases. Germline V gene sequence: CDR1 SQVTM, CDR2 ANQGSEA. The CDR3 has 10 amino acids. J gave up 14 bases and V 5 bases, and 6 bases lay outside the gene matches. CDR3 in amino acids: CSVREAMEFF. The CDR3 bases are TGCAGCGTTCGGGAGGCAATGGAGTTCTTC.

V and J are TRBV6-5 and TRBJ1-5; D not certain. The V end lost 5 bases, the J end lost 6 bases, and 14 bases lay between the germline ends. Looked up from germline, CDR1 is MNHEY and CDR2 is SVGAGI. This CDR3 has 14 residues. In DNA, the CDR3 is TGTGCCAGCAGTCTTGATATCAACGGTCAGCCCCAGCATTTT. Its protein product is CASSLDINGQPQHF.

CDR3 amino acids: CASSAGGPQETQYF. The CDR3 DNA is TGCGCCAGCAGCGCAGGGGGACCCCAAGAGACCCAGTACTTC. The rearrangement links TRBV10-2 to TRBJ2-5; 7 positions match TRBD1. The CDR3 totals 14 residues. J gave up 1 base and V 6 bases, and 5 bases lay outside the gene matches. Germline V gene sequence: CDR1 WSHSY, CDR2 SAAADI.

This chain joins TRBV2 and TRBJ2-7; 7 bases are a match to TRBD2. Trimming at V came to 6 bases and at J to 2 bases, leaving 7 bases not matched to a gene. CDR1 SNHLY and CDR2 FYNNEI come from the germline V gene. This CDR3 comprises 14 residues. CDR3 in DNA: TGTGCCAGCAGGACTAGCCGCCACCCCTACGAGCAGTACTTC. It encodes CASRTSRHPYEQYF.

The rearrangement uses TRBV7-9 and TRBJ2-2, with 12 bases identical to TRBD1. This CDR3 has 17 residues. The ends lost 6 bases at V and 4 bases at J; junction bases unmatched: 9. Germline V lookup: CDR1 SEHNR, CDR2 FQNEAQ (reference sequence). The CDR3 region is CASRLPGQGAGTGELFF. The CDR3, as DNA: TGTGCCAGCAGGTTACCGGGACAGGGGGCCGGCACCGGGGAGCTGTTTTTT. Combining the CDR3 with reference TRBV7-9 and TRBJ2-2 gives the whole variable domain DTGVSQNPRHKITKRGQNVTFRCDPISEHNRLYWYRQTLGQGPEFLTYFQNEAQLEKSRLLSDRFSAERPKGSFSTLEIQRTEQGDSAMYLCASRLPGQGAGTGELFFGEGSRLTVL.

V gene TRBV9 combines with J gene TRBJ2-1; no clear D gene. Germline V CDR1 and CDR2: SGDLS, YYNGEE. Trimming cost V 2 bases and J 0 bases, with 9 bases left between them. CDR3 length: 15 amino acids. The DNA of the CDR3 is TGTGCCAGCAGCGTGTCCGGGTCCTCCTACAATGAGCAGTTCTTC. Its protein product is CASSVSGSSYNEQFF. The full variable domain, in which reference TRBV9 and TRBJ2-1 provide the parts outside the CDR3, is DSGVTQTPKHLITATGQRVTLRCSPRSGDLSVYWYQQSLDQGLQFLIQYYNGEERAKGNILERFSAQQFPDLHSELNLSSLELGDSALYFCASSVSGSSYNEQFFGPGTRLTVL.